The sequence of this T cell receptor beta chain was determined in a study of vaccination and CD4 T cells after COVID-19. Points from the study as a whole: A relatively small number of convalescent patients were studied, and no early post-infection timepoints were included.

Germline V gives CDR1 SNHLY, CDR2 FYNNEI. This CDR3 comprises 14 residues. V lost 1 base to trimming and J lost 10 bases, with 14 bases between them. Scientists ran DNA taken from cultured CD4+ T cells through the Oncomine TCR Beta short-read assay for sequencing. Cultured CD4+ T cells yielded the extracted genomic DNA. Each CDR3 protein gets one entry after TCRdb re-called the PCR reads with MiXCR. The table lists 12,000 to 15,000 distinct CDR3 sequences, approximately 52% of them singletons. Indicated treatment: approximately 9-day PBMC culture with coronavirus spike peptide pools or control peptides (ViraFEST assay). ViraFEST used peptide pools to expand antigen-specific T cells and subsequently sequenced their TCRs. PCR positivity was dated March to December 2020, before US Alpha, Beta and Delta variants. A note on this clonotype: As yet, its antigen is unknown.

The sequenced sample was CD4+ T cells from blood, cultured in vitro. The clonotype originates from a human donor who had recovered from COVID-19. V is TRBV2 and J is TRBJ2-1; D might be TRBD2 (5 bases). CDR3 nucleotide sequence: TGTGCCAGCAGTGAAGGGCTAGCCATCATAGAGCAGTTCTTC. Amino acids: CASSEGLAIIEQFF. The complete variable domain, with remaining parts taken from reference TRBV2 and TRBJ2-1, reads EPEVTQTPSHQVTQMGQEVILRCVPISNHLYFYWYRQILGQKVEFLVSFYNNEISEKSEIFDDQFSVERPDGSNFTLKIRSTKLEDSAMYFCASSEGLAIIEQFFGPGTRLTVL.